This entry concerns a single T cell receptor (beta chain). Its specificity is not known. These data come from a study of post-analysis software for immune sequencing data. Study overall: Secondary progressive, relapsing-remitting and progressive-relapsing multiple sclerosis were among the included disease courses. Findings and caveats of the study: People with multiple sclerosis had a significantly lower normalized Chao1 diversity than controls did. Four or five TRBV segments were more frequent in patients than controls; TRBV5-6, TRBV5-1 and TRBV20-1 belonged to this group.

CDR1 is DFQATT, CDR2 SNEGSKA, per germline (reference sequence). The length of the CDR3 is 15 residues. J gave up 6 bases and V 7 bases, and 10 bases lay outside the gene matches. Unique molecular identifiers were carried by the TCR beta cDNA libraries. With roughly 0.85 to 11 million T cells as the source, some 500,000 cDNA molecules resulted. TCRdb independently ran MiXCR on the PCR reads; one entry per CDR3 protein. The sample records about 770,000 distinct CDR3 sequences, 40% to 55% being singletons. This sequence originates from a girl aged 10 to 17 with multiple sclerosis. This chain connects TRBV20-1 to TRBJ2-1; 12 nucleotides agree with TRBD2. Material: blood. The CDR3: CSVPGTSGFANEQFF. The CDR3 nucleotides are TGCAGTGTTCCCGGGACTAGCGGGTTCGCCAATGAGCAGTTCTTC.